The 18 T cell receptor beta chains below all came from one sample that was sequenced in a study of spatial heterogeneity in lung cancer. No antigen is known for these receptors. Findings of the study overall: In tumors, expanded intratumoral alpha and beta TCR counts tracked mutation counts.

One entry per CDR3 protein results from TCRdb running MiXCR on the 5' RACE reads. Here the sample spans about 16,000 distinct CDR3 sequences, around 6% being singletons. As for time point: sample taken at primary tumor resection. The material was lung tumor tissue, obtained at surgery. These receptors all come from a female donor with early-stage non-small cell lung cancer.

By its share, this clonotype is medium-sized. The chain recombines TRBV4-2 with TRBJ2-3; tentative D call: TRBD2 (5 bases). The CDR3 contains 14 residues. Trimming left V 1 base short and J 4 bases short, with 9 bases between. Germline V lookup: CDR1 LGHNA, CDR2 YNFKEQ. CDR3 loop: CASSQVGSSDTQYF. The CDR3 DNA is TGTGCCAGCAGCCAAGTGGGGAGCTCAGATACGCAGTATTTT.

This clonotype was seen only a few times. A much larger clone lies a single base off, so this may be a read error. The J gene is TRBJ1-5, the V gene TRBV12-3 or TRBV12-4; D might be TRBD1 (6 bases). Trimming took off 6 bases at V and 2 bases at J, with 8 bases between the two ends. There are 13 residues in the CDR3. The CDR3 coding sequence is TGTGCCAGCAGCGACAGGTGCAATCAGCCCCAGCATTTT. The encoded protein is CASSDRCNQPQHF.

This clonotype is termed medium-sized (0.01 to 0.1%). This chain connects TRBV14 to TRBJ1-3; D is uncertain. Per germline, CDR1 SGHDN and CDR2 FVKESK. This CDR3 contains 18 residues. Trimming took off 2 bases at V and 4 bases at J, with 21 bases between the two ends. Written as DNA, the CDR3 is TGTGCCAGCAGCCAAAGTGGCTTGGGGATGGTTCGAGGAAACACCATATATTTT. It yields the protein CASSQSGLGMVRGNTIYF.

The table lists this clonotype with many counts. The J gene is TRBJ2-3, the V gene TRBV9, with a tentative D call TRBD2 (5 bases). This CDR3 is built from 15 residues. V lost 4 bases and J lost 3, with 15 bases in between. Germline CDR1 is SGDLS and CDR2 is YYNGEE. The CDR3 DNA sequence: TGTGCCAGCAGCCCCCGGGGAAGCGTAACAGATACGCAGTATTTT. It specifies CASSPRGSVTDTQYF.

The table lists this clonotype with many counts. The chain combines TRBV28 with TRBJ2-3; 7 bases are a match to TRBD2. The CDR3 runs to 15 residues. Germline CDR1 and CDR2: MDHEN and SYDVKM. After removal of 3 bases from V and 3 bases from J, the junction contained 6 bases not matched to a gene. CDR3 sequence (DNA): TGTGCCAGCAGTTTTGCCGGGAGGACTACAGATACGCAGTATTTT. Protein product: CASSFAGRTTDTQYF.

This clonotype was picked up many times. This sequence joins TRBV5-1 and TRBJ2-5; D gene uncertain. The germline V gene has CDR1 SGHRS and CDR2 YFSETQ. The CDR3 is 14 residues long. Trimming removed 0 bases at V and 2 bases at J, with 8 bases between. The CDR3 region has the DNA TGCGCCAGCAGCTTGGACAGTAGGCAAGAGACCCAGTACTTC. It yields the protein CASSLDSRQETQYF.

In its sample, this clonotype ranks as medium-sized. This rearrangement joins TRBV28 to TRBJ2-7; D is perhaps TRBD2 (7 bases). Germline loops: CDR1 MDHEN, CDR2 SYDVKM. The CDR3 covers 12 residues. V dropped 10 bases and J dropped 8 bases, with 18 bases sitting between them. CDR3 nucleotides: TGTGCCATCGCGGCCCTGCGGGGGCAGCAGTACTTC. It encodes CAIAALRGQQYF.

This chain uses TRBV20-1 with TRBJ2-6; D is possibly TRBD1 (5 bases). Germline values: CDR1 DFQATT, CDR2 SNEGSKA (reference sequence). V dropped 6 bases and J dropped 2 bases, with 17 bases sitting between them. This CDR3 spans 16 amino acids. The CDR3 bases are TGCAGTGCCCCCATGACCAGGGCCGCTGGGGCCAACGTCCTGACTTTC. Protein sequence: CSAPMTRAAGANVLTF.

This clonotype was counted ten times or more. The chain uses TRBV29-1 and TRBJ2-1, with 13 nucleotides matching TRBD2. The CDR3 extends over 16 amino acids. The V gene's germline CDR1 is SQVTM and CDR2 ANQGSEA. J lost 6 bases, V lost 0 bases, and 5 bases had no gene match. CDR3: CSVEDPGLAGFNEQFF. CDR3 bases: TGCAGCGTTGAAGACCCGGGACTAGCGGGATTCAATGAGCAGTTCTTC.

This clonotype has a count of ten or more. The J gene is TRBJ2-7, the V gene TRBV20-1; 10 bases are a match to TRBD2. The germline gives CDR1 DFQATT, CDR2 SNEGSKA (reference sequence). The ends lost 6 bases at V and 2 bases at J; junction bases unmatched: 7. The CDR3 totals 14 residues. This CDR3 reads CSAGIAGGAYEQYF. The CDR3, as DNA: TGCAGTGCCGGAATAGCGGGAGGTGCCTACGAGCAGTACTTC.

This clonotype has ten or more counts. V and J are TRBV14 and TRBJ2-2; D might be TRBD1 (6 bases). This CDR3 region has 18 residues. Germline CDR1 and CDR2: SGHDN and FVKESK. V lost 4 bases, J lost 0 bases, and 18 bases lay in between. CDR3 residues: CASSLVPLAGANTGELFF. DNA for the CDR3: TGTGCCAGCAGCCTGGTCCCTTTGGCAGGGGCGAACACCGGGGAGCTGTTTTTT.

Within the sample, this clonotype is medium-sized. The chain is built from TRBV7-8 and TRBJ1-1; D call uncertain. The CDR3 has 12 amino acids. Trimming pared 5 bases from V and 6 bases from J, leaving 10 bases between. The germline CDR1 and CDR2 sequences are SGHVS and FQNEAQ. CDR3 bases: TGTGCCAGCAGCACCCTCAAGGCTGAAGCTTTCTTT. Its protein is CASSTLKAEAFF.

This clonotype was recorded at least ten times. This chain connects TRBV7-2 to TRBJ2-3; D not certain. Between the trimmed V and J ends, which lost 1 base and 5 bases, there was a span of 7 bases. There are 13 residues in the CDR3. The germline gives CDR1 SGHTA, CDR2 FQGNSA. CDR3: CASSLEMRDTQYF. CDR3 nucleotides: TGTGCCAGCAGCTTAGAAATGCGAGATACGCAGTATTTT.

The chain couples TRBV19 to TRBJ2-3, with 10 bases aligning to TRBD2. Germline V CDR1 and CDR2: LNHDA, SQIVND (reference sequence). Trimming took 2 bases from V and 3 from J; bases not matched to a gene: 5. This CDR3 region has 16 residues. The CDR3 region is CASSIRLAGVTDTQYF. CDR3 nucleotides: TGTGCCAGTAGTATAAGGCTAGCGGGAGTTACAGATACGCAGTATTTT.

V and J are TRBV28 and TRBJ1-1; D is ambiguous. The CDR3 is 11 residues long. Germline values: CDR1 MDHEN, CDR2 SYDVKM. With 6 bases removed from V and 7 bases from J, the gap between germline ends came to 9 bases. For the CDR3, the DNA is TGTGCCAGCAGCCGACGGTTTGAAGCTTTCTTT. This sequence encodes CASSRRFEAFF.

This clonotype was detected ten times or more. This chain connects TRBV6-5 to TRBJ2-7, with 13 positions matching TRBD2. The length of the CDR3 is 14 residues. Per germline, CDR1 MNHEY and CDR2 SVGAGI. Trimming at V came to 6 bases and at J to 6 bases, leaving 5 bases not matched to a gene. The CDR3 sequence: CASRRLAGGSEQYF. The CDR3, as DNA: TGTGCCAGCAGAAGACTAGCGGGAGGAAGCGAGCAGTACTTC.

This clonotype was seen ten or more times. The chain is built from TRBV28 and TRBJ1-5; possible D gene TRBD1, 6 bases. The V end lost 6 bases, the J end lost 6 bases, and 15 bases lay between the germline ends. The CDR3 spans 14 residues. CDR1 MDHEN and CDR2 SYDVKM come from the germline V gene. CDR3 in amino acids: CASSPRGVPQPQHF. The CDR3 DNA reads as TGTGCCAGCAGCCCGAGGGGGGTGCCTCAGCCCCAGCATTTT.

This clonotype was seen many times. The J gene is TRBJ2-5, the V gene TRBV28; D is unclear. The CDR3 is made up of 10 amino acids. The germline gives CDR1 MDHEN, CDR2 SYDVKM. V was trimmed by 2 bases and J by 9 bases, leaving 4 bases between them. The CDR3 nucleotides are TGTGCCAGCAGTTTAAATCCCCAGTACTTC. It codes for CASSLNPQYF. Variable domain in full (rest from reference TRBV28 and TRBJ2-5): DVKVTQSSRYLVKRTGEKVFLECVQDMDHENMFWYRQDPGLGLRLIYFSYDVKMKEKGDIPEGYSVSREKKERFSLILESASTNQTSMYLCASSLNPQYFGPGTRLLVL.